These 23 T cell receptor beta chains share one sample of origin, sequenced in a study of OX40 agonist ivuxolimab in advanced cancers. TCRdb's copy holds only in-frame clones and misses some; the assay was immunoSEQ multiplex PCR. The sample includes more than 70,000 clones, about 92% of them seen just once. Source: CD4+ or CD8+ T cells sorted from blood, taken in a trial of the OX40 agonist ivuxolimab. Receptors were obtained from an adult with an advanced solid tumor such as melanoma, head and neck, liver or kidney cancer.

This chain joins TRBV5-6 and TRBJ2-7; 9 bases fit TRBD1. Unmatched junction bases numbered 8, after V lost 6 bases and J lost 4 bases. CDR1 and CDR2 (germline): SGHDT, YYEEEE. The CDR3 is made up of 14 amino acids. The CDR3 loop is CASTRDRVGYEQYF. CDR3 DNA sequence: TGTGCCAGCACCCGGGACAGGGTTGGATACGAGCAGTACTTC.

This clone was picked up one time. V gene TRBV9 combines with J gene TRBJ2-2; 11 bases agree with TRBD1. This CDR3 comprises 18 residues. Germline assignment: CDR1 SGDLS and CDR2 YYNGEE. V lost 3 bases and J lost 4; bases outside the gene matches: 11. In DNA form, the CDR3 reads TGTGCCAGCAGCGACCCCAGGATGGGACAGGGGGGCACCGGGGAGCTGTTTTTT. Protein product: CASSDPRMGQGGTGELFF.

The CDR3 DNA reads as TGTGCCATCGGGACAGGGGGCTACACTGAAGCTTTCTTT. Encoded protein: CAIGTGGYTEAFF. The chain couples TRBV2 to TRBJ1-1; 12 nucleotides line up with TRBD1. The CDR3 extends over 13 amino acids. V dropped 10 bases and J dropped 3; count of bases not matched to a gene: 3. Germline values: CDR1 SNHLY, CDR2 FYNNEI. The full variable domain, its missing parts supplied by reference TRBV2 and TRBJ1-1, is EPEVTQTPSHQVTQMGQEVILRCVPISNHLYFYWYRQILGQKVEFLVSFYNNEISEKSEIFDDQFSVERPDGSNFTLKIRSTKLEDSAMYFCAIGTGGYTEAFFGQGTRLTVV.

The genes are TRBV14 and TRBJ2-1; D possibly corresponds to TRBD1 (6 bases). The CDR3 has 18 residues. Trimming took 2 bases from V and 2 from J, leaving 19 bases between them. Germline values: CDR1 SGHDN, CDR2 FVKESK. The CDR3 DNA is TGTGCCAGCAGCCAAACCCCCGGGACAACTTACCCCTACAATGAGCAGTTCTTC. Its translation: CASSQTPGTTYPYNEQFF.

The rearrangement uses TRBV5-5 and TRBJ2-7; D tentatively fits TRBD1 or TRBD2 (5 bases each). With 4 bases removed from V and 1 base from J, the gap between germline ends came to 12 bases. Germline CDR1 SGHKS, CDR2 YYEKEE (reference sequence). This CDR3 comprises 14 residues. CDR3 in DNA: TGTGCCAGCAGCCATCCCGGGACGTCCTACGAGCAGTACTTC. It specifies CASSHPGTSYEQYF.

Here the CDR3 reads CASSQDVRDRGMNTEAFF. The CDR3 nucleotides read TGTGCCAGCAGCCAAGATGTTCGGGACAGGGGAATGAACACTGAAGCTTTCTTT. The gene calls are TRBV14 and TRBJ1-1, with TRBD1 matching 10 bases. After removal of 0 bases from V and 0 bases from J, the junction contained 7 bases not matched to a gene. Germline CDR1 is SGHDN and CDR2 is FVKESK. The CDR3 covers 18 residues. The variable domain in full, completed from reference TRBV14 and TRBJ1-1, reads EAGVTQFPSHSVIEKGQTVTLRCDPISGHDNLYWYRRVMGKEIKFLLHFVKESKQDESGMPNNRFLAERTGGTYSTLKVQPAELEDSGVYFCASSQDVRDRGMNTEAFFGQGTRLTVV.

This clone was picked up one time. The chain uses TRBV9 and TRBJ1-5, with 7 nucleotides matching TRBD1. The V gene's germline CDR1 is SGDLS and CDR2 YYNGEE. The CDR3 runs 14 residues. V shed 0 bases and J 7 bases; nucleotides not matched to a gene: 4. CDR3 DNA sequence: TGTGCCAGCAGCGTAGGGACAGGCGGGCAGCCCCAGCATTTT. As protein: CASSVGTGGQPQHF.

V is TRBV6-5 and J is TRBJ1-2; 8 positions match TRBD1. Germline CDR1 and CDR2: MNHEY and SVGAGI. The J segment lost 4 bases and the V segment lost 0 bases, leaving 4 bases of the junction unmatched. This CDR3 is 15 amino acids long. The CDR3 nucleotides read TGTGCCAGCAGTTACTCGTACAGGGGGGTCTATGGCTACACCTTC. As protein: CASSYSYRGVYGYTF.

The chain couples TRBV28 to TRBJ1-4; 10 bases line up with TRBD1. CDR1 MDHEN and CDR2 SYDVKM come from the germline V gene. The CDR3 has 14 amino acids. V shed 5 bases, J shed 9 bases, and the junction held 6 bases outside the gene matches. The CDR3: CASSAGTGVKKLFF. The CDR3 DNA is TGTGCCAGCAGTGCCGGGACAGGGGTTAAAAAACTGTTTTTT. The full variable domain, completed using reference TRBV28 and TRBJ1-4, is DVKVTQSSRYLVKRTGEKVFLECVQDMDHENMFWYRQDPGLGLRLIYFSYDVKMKEKGDIPEGYSVSREKKERFSLILESASTNQTSMYLCASSAGTGVKKLFFGSGTQLSVL.

The chain joins TRBV11-3 to TRBJ2-7; weak D call: TRBD1 (6 bases). This CDR3 is built from 12 residues. Trimming cost V 2 bases and J 4 bases, with 6 bases left between them. Looked up from germline, CDR1 is SGHNT and CDR2 is YENEEA. CDR3 DNA sequence: TGTGCCAGCAGCTTAACAGGGTACGAGCAGTACTTC. Translating it yields CASSLTGYEQYF.

The rearrangement links TRBV9 to TRBJ2-7, with D unclear. The CDR3 extends over 12 amino acids. With 0 bases removed from V and 4 bases from J, the gap between germline ends came to 5 bases. Germline CDR1 reads SGDLS; CDR2 reads YYNGEE. CDR3 protein: CASSVGNYEQYF. The CDR3 DNA reads as TGTGCCAGCAGCGTAGGTAATTACGAGCAGTACTTC.

The V gene is TRBV7-2, the J gene TRBJ1-1; no firm D call. The CDR3 runs 14 residues. With 5 bases removed from V and 4 bases from J, the gap between germline ends came to 14 bases. Germline CDR1 SGHTA, CDR2 FQGNSA. This chain's CDR3 is CASSPGSLGTEAFF. DNA for the CDR3: TGTGCCAGCAGCCCGGGGTCCTTGGGCACTGAAGCTTTCTTT. Complete variable domain (other parts from reference TRBV7-2 and TRBJ1-1): GAGVSQSPSNKVTEKGKDVELRCDPISGHTALYWYRQSLGQGLEFLIYFQGNSAPDKSGLPSDRFSAERTGGSVSTLTIQRTQQEDSAVYLCASSPGSLGTEAFFGQGTRLTVV.

This rearrangement joins TRBV7-6 to TRBJ2-7; D not resolved. Trimming shortened V by 5 bases and J by 2 bases, and 19 bases separated the two germline ends. The CDR3 is 16 residues long. Looked up from germline, CDR1 is SGHVS and CDR2 is FNYEAQ. The CDR3 loop reads CASSLGRSDKPYEQYF. The CDR3 region has the DNA TGTGCCAGCAGCCTAGGTCGCTCCGACAAGCCCTACGAGCAGTACTTC.

V and J are TRBV4-1 and TRBJ2-7, with 7 bases matching TRBD2. Germline V gene lookup returns CDR1 MGHRA and CDR2 YSYEKL. The CDR3 is 16 amino acids. The ends lost 8 bases at V and 2 bases at J; junction bases unmatched: 15. CDR3 bases: TGCGCCAGCCGACTAGAAAGGGGAGGGGCCGCCTACGAGCAGTACTTC. Translation: CASRLERGGAAYEQYF.

The chain employs TRBV4-3 and TRBJ1-1, with D possibly TRBD1 on 5 matching bases. The germline gives CDR1 LGHNA, CDR2 YSLEER. This CDR3 has 17 amino acids. V lost 1 base to trimming and J lost 0 bases, with 15 bases between them. CDR3 sequence: CASSQVVPGRMNTEAFF. In nucleotides, the CDR3 is TGCGCCAGCAGCCAAGTAGTTCCAGGGCGGATGAACACTGAAGCTTTCTTT.

The chain uses TRBV9 and TRBJ2-7; either TRBD1 or TRBD2 may fit D (5 bases each). The germline CDR1 and CDR2 sequences are SGDLS and YYNGEE. The germline V and J ends were trimmed by 4 bases and 0 bases, with 11 bases remaining between them. The CDR3 runs 14 residues. CDR3 sequence (DNA): TGTGCCAGCAGCAACCGGGACCGCTCCTACGAGCAGTACTTC. Its protein is CASSNRDRSYEQYF.

The chain joins TRBV28 to TRBJ2-5; maybe TRBD2 (5 bases). V was trimmed by 6 bases and J by 3 bases, leaving 14 bases between them. Germline V gene sequence: CDR1 MDHEN, CDR2 SYDVKM. This CDR3 is built from 14 residues. The CDR3 protein is CASSPRSGEETQYF. CDR3 bases: TGTGCCAGCAGCCCTAGGTCCGGGGAAGAGACCCAGTACTTC.

The rearrangement joins TRBV27 to TRBJ2-7; perhaps TRBD1 as D (6 bases). Germline CDR1 reads MNHEY; CDR2 reads SMNVEV (reference sequence). Trimming cost V 2 bases and J 0 bases, with 11 bases left between them. The length of the CDR3 is 15 residues. CDR3 nucleotides: TGTGCCAGCAGTTTACAGGGGACCCCCTCCTACGAGCAGTACTTC. Residues: CASSLQGTPSYEQYF.

J is TRBJ2-1 and V is TRBV13; D possibly corresponds to TRBD2 (6 bases). This CDR3 has 14 residues. Per germline, CDR1 PRHDT and CDR2 FYEKMQ (reference sequence). The germline V and J ends were trimmed by 8 bases and 9 bases, with 20 bases remaining between them. CDR3 loop: CASGRGSARSEQFF. Here the CDR3 DNA reads TGTGCCAGCGGCCGGGGGAGTGCCAGGAGTGAGCAGTTCTTC.

Comment on this clone: The sample holds other DNA sequences that translate to the same CDR3. The chain is built from TRBV7-6 and TRBJ1-5; no reliable D call. This CDR3 has 13 amino acids. The V end lost 2 bases, the J end lost 0 bases, and 2 bases lay between the germline ends. CDR1 and CDR2 (germline): SGHVS, FNYEAQ. CDR3 sequence reads: CASSLSSNQPQHF. The DNA of the CDR3 is TGTGCCAGCAGCTTAAGTAGCAATCAGCCCCAGCATTTT.

V usage is TRBV7-9 and J usage is TRBJ2-7; D gene ambiguous. Germline V gene sequence: CDR1 SEHNR, CDR2 FQNEAQ (reference sequence). This CDR3 has 16 amino acids. V was clipped by 5 bases and J by 3 bases, with 20 bases between them. The CDR3 nucleotides read TGTGCCAGCAGCCCCCCGTCTCGGGTCCTGGACTACGAGCAGTACTTC. It encodes CASSPPSRVLDYEQYF.

This sequence joins TRBV5-5 and TRBJ2-2; D call uncertain. This CDR3 comprises 12 residues. V was pared by 7 bases and J by 9 bases, with 13 bases between. CDR1 is SGHKS and CDR2 is YYEKEE in the germline V gene (reference sequence). The CDR3 loop is CASGALSRELFF. In nucleotides, the CDR3 is TGTGCCAGCGGCGCCCTATCAAGGGAGCTGTTTTTT.

The V call is TRBV5-4, the J call TRBJ2-1; D is unclear. Germline V lookup: CDR1 SGHNT, CDR2 YYREEE (reference sequence). This CDR3 has 12 amino acids. The ends were cut back, 0 bases at V and 10 bases at J, with 8 bases in the middle. This CDR3 reads CASSLDGQEQFF. CDR3 coding DNA: TGTGCCAGCAGCTTGGACGGGCAGGAGCAGTTCTTC.